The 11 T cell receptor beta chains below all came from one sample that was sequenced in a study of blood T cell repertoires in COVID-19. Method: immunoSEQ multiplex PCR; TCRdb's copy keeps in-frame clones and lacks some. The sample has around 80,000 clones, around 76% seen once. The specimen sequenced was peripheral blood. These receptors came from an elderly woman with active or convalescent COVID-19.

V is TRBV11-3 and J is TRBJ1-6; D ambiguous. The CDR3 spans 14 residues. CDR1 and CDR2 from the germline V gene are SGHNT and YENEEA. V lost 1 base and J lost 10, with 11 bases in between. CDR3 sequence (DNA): TGTGCCAGCAGCTTAGGACATCCCGAGTCACCCCTCCACTTT. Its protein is CASSLGHPESPLHF.

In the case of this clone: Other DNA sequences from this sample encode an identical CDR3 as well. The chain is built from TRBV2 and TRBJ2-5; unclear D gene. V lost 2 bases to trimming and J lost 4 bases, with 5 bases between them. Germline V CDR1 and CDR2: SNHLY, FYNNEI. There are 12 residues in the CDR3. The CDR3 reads CASSESRETQYF. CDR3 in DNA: TGTGCCAGCAGTGAAAGTAGAGAGACCCAGTACTTC.

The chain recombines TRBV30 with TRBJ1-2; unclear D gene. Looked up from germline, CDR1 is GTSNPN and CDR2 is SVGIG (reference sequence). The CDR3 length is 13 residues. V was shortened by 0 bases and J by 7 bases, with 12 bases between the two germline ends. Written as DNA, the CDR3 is TGTGCCTGGAGTGTACTGAGGGCGGGTGGCTACACCTTC. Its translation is CAWSVLRAGGYTF.

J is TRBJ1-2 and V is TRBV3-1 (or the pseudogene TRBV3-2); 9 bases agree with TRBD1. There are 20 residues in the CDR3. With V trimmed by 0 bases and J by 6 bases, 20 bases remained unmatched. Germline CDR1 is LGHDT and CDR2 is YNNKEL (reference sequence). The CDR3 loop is CASSQDLGSPPGTGPNGYTF. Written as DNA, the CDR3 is TGTGCCAGCAGCCAAGATCTCGGTAGTCCACCGGGGACAGGGCCAAATGGCTACACCTTC.

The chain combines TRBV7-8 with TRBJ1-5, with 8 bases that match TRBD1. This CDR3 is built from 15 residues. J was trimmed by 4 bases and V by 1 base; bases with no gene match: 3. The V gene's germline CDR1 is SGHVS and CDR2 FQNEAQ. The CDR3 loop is CASSLVGTGNQPQHF. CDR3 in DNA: TGTGCCAGCAGCTTAGTCGGGACAGGTAATCAGCCCCAGCATTTT.

CDR3 nucleotide sequence: TGCGCCAGCAGCCAAGATCGGGGACTAGCGGGGGGCTACAATGAGCAGTTCTTC. It codes for CASSQDRGLAGGYNEQFF. The chain links TRBV4-3 to TRBJ2-1; the match to TRBD2 covers 15 bases. The length of the CDR3 is 18 residues. Germline V gives CDR1 LGHNA, CDR2 YSLEER. After removal of 0 bases from V and 3 bases from J, the junction contained 3 bases not matched to a gene.

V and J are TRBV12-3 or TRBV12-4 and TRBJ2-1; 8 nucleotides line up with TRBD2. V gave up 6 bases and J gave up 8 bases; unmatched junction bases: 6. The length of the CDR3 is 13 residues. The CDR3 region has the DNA TGTGCCAGCAGGCCGGGGGGGCCGGATGAGCAGTTCTTC. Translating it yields CASRPGGPDEQFF.

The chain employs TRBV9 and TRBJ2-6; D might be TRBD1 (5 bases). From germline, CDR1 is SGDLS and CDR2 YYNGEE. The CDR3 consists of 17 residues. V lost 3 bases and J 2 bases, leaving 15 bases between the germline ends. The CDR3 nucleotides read TGTGCCAGCAGCGCCGGACATAGGGCACCTGGGGCCAACGTCCTGACTTTC. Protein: CASSAGHRAPGANVLTF.

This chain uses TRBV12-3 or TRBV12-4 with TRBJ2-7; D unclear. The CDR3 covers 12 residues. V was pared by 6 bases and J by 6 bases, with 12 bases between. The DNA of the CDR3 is TGTGCCAGCAGGGGTCCTTCGGGCGAGCAGTACTTC. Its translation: CASRGPSGEQYF.

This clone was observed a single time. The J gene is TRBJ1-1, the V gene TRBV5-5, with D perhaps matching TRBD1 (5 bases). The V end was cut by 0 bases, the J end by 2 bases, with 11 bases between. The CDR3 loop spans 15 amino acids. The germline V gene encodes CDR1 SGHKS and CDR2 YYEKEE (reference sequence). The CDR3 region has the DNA TGTGCCAGCAGCTTGGAGTGGGGACTCAACACTGAAGCTTTCTTT. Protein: CASSLEWGLNTEAFF.

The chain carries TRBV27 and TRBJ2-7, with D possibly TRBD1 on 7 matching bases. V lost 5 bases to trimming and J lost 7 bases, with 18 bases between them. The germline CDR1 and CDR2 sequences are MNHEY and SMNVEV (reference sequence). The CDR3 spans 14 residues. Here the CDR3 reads CASSNQGGRGEQYF. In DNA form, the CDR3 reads TGTGCCAGCAGTAATCAGGGGGGACGGGGTGAGCAGTACTTC.